This T cell receptor beta chain was sequenced for a study of blood T cell repertoires in COVID-19. Whole-study context: Sites across the United States, Italy and Spain contributed samples from acute and convalescent COVID-19. The cDNA or gDNA used as material had been derived from T cells, B-cell-depleted T cells, or PBMCs.

This clone has only one observation. In the authors' methods: Estimates of nucleated cell counts were drawn from the amplification of reference gene primers. Produced via immunoSEQ multiplex PCR; TCRdb's table is partial and in-frame only. Clone size and V and J calls were adopted from that table, with D and trimming inferred from the DNA. The top ten hold 36% of the sample, which has about 74,000 clones, about four fifths seen once. The V end was cut by 0 bases, the J end by 5 bases, with 6 bases between. Germline CDR1 and CDR2: SGDLS and YYNGEE. CDR3 length: 14 residues. The source material was peripheral blood. This TCR derives from a man in his 70s with acute or convalescent COVID-19. The J gene is TRBJ1-6, the V gene TRBV9; D gene unclear. The DNA for the CDR3 is TGTGCCAGCAGCGTAGTGTCGGATAATTCACCCCTCCACTTT. Residues: CASSVVSDNSPLHF.